This TCR beta chain was found in a study of blood T cell repertoires in COVID-19. CDR3 length equals 13 residues. CDR1 is MDHEN and CDR2 is SYDVKM in the germline V gene. Trimming took 2 bases from V and 10 from J, leaving 11 bases between them. Only in-frame clones appear in the TCRdb table, and some are missing; sequencing was by immunoSEQ multiplex PCR. The sample contains 150,000 or so clones, about 90% of which appear only once. Donors were grouped by their self-reported clinical history. Recovered status applied to Cohort 3 donors who had two consecutive negative PCRs. It also applied to those with clearance or with symptom resolution.

This TCR was sampled from a woman aged 45-60 years who had recovered from COVID-19. The sample comprised PBMCs or T cells enriched from blood (not recorded which). The chain joins TRBV28 to TRBJ1-4; D unclear. CDR3 DNA sequence: TGTGCCAGCAGTTTAGGTCTCGGGGTAAAACTGTTTTTT. Translation: CASSLGLGVKLFF.